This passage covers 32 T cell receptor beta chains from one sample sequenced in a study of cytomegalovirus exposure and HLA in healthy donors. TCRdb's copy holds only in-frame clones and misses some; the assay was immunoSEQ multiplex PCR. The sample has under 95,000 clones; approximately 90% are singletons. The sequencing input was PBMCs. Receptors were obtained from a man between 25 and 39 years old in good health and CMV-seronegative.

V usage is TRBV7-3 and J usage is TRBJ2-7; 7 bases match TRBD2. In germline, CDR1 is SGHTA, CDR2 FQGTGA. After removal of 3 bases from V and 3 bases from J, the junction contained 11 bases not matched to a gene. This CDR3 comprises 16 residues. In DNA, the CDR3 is TGTGCCAGCAGCTTCTCCGGGACTACCTACAACTACGAGCAGTACTTC. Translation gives CASSFSGTTYNYEQYF.

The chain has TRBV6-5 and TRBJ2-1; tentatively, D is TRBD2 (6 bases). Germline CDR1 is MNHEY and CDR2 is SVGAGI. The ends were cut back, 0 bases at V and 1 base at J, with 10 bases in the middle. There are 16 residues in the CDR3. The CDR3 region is CASSYSAGGSYNEQFF. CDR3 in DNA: TGTGCCAGCAGTTACTCGGCTGGGGGGTCCTACAATGAGCAGTTCTTC.

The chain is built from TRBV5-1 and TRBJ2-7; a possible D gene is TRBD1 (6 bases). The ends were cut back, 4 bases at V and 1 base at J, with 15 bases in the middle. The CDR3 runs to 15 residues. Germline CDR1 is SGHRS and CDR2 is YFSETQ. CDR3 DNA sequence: TGCGCCAGCAGCCCCCAGGGGTTTGTATCCTACGAGCAGTACTTC. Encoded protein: CASSPQGFVSYEQYF.

The CDR3 loop is CASRKTGTGGHEQYF. As DNA, the CDR3 is TGTGCCAGCAGAAAAACCGGGACAGGGGGCCACGAGCAGTACTTC. The chain employs TRBV6-5 and TRBJ2-7; 12 nucleotides line up with TRBD1. The V gene end was trimmed by 6 bases and the J gene end by 5 bases; junction bases not matched to a gene: 8. Germline V gene lookup returns CDR1 MNHEY and CDR2 SVGAGI. This CDR3 is built from 15 residues.

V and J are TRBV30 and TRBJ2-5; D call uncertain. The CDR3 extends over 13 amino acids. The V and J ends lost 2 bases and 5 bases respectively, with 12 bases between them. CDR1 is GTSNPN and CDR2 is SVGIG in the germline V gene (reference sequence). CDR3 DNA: TGTGCCTGGAGTTACGGCGGTATTGAGACCCAGTACTTC. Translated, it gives CAWSYGGIETQYF.

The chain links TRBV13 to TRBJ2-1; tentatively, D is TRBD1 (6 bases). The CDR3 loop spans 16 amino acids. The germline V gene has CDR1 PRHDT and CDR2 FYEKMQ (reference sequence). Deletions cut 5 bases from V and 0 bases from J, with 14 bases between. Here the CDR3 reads CASSNPQGNSYNEQFF. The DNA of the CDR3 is TGTGCCAGCAGCAACCCTCAGGGGAACTCCTACAATGAGCAGTTCTTC.

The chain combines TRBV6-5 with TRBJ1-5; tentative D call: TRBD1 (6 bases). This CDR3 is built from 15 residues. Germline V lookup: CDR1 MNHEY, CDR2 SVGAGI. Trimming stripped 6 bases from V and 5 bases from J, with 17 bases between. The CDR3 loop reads CASRPQVGGHQPQHF. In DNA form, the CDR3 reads TGTGCCAGCAGGCCACAGGTCGGGGGGCATCAGCCCCAGCATTTT.

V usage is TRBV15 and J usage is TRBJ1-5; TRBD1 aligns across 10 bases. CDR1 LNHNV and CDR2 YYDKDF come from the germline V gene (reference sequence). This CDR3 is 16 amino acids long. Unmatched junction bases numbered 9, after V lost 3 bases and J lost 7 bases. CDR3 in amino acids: CATSRDPGTGDQPQHF. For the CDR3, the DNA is TGTGCCACCAGCAGGGATCCCGGGACAGGGGACCAGCCCCAGCATTTT.

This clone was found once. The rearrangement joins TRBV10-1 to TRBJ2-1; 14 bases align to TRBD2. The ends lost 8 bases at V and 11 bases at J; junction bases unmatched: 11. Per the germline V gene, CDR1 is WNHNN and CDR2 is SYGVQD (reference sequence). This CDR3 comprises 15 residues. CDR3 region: CASSGTSGSPIKQFF. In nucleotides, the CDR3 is TGCGCCAGCTCGGGGACTAGCGGGAGCCCGATTAAGCAGTTCTTC.

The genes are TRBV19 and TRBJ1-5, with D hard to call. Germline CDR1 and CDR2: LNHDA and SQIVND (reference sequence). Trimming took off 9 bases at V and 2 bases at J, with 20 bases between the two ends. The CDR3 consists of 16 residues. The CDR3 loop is CASISLPGKGNQPQHF. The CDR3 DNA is TGTGCCAGCATCTCTCTCCCGGGAAAGGGCAATCAGCCCCAGCATTTT. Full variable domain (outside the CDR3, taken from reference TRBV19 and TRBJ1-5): DGGITQSPKYLFRKEGQNVTLSCEQNLNHDAMYWYRQDPGQGLRLIYYSQIVNDFQKGDIAEGYSVSREKKESFPLTVTSAQKNPTAFYLCASISLPGKGNQPQHFGDGTRLSIL.

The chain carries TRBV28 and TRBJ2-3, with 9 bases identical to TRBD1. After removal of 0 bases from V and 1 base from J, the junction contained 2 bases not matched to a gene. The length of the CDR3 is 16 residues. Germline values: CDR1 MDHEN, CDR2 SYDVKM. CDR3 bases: TGTGCCAGCAGTTTATGGGGGGACAGGGGCACAGATACGCAGTATTTT. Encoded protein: CASSLWGDRGTDTQYF.

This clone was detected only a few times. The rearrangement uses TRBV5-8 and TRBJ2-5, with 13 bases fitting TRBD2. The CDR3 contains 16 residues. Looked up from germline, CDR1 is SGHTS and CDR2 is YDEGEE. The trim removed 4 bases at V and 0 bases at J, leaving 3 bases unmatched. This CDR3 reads CASSIGLAGDQETQYF. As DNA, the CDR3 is TGTGCCAGCAGCATAGGACTAGCGGGGGACCAAGAGACCCAGTACTTC.

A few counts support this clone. The CDR3 protein is CAWARPGQEFAEAFF. CDR3 coding DNA: TGTGCCTGGGCTCGTCCGGGACAGGAGTTTGCTGAAGCTTTCTTT. The chain has TRBV30 and TRBJ1-1, with TRBD1 identical over 8 bases. Germline CDR1 reads GTSNPN; CDR2 reads SVGIG (reference sequence). V lost 5 bases to trimming and J lost 6 bases; unmatched junction nucleotides: 14. The CDR3 has 15 residues.

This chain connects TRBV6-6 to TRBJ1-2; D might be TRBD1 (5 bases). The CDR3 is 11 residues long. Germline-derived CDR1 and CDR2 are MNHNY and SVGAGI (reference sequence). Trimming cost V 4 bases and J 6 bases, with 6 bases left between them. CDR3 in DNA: TGTGCCAGCAGTTGGGGCAATGGCTACACCTTC. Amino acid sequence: CASSWGNGYTF.

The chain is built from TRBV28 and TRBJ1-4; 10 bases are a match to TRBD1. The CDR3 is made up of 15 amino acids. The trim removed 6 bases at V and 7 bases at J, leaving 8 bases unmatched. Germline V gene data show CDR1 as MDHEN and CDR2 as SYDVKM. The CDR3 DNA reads TGTGCCAGCAGGCCCAGACAGGGGGCTTTTGAAAAACTGTTTTTT. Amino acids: CASRPRQGAFEKLFF.

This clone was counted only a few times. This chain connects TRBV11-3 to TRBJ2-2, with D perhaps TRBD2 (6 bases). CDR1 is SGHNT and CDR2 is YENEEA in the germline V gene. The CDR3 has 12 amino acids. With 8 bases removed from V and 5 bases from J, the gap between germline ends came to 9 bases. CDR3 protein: CASGGWTGELFF. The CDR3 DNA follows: TGTGCCAGCGGGGGGTGGACCGGGGAGCTGTTTTTT.

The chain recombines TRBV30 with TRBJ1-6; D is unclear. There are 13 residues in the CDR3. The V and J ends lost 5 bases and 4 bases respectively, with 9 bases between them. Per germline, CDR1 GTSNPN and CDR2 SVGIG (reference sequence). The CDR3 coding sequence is TGTGCCTGGGTTTTCGGGTATAATTCACCCCTCCACTTT. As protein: CAWVFGYNSPLHF. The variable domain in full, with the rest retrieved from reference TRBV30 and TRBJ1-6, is SQTIHQWPATLVQPVGSPLSLECTVEGTSNPNLYWYRQAAGRGLQLLFYSVGIGQISSEVPQNLSASRPQDRQFILSSKKLLLSDSGFYLCAWVFGYNSPLHFGNGTRLTVT.

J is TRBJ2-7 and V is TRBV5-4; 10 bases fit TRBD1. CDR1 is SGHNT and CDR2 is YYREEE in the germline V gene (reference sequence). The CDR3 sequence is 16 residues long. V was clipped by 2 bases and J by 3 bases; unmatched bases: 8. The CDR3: CASSLGPGQGNYEQYF. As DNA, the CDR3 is TGTGCCAGCAGCTTAGGACCGGGACAGGGGAACTACGAGCAGTACTTC.

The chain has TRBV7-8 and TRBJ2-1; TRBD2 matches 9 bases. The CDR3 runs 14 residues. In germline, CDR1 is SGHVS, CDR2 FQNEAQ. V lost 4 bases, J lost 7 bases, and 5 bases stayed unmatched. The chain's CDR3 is CASSWRGGRNEQFF. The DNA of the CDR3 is TGTGCCAGCAGCTGGCGGGGGGGGCGGAATGAGCAGTTCTTC.

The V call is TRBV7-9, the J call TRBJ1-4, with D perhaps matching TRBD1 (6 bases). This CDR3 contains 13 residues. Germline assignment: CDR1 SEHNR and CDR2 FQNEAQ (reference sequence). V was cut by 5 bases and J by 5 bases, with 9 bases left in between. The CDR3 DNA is TGTGCCAGCAGCCGGGACATAAATGAAAAACTGTTTTTT. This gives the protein CASSRDINEKLFF.

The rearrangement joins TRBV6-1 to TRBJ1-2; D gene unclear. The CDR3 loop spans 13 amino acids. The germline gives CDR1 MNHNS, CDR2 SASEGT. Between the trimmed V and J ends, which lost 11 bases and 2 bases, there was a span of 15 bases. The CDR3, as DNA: TGTGCCGCAAGCCTGGCGGAGAACTATGGCTACACCTTC. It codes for CAASLAENYGYTF.

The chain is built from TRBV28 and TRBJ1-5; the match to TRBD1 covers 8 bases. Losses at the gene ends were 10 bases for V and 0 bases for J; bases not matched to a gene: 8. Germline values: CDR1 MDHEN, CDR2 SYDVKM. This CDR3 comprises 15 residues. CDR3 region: CANQPGGPSNQPQHF. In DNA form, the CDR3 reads TGTGCCAACCAACCAGGGGGCCCTAGCAATCAGCCCCAGCATTTT. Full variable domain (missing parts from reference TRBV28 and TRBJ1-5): DVKVTQSSRYLVKRTGEKVFLECVQDMDHENMFWYRQDPGLGLRLIYFSYDVKMKEKGDIPEGYSVSREKKERFSLILESASTNQTSMYLCANQPGGPSNQPQHFGDGTRLSIL.

CDR3 nucleotides: TGTGCCAGCAGCCAAGAAGCCTCCGCAACCTACAATGAGCAGTTCTTC. It codes for CASSQEASATYNEQFF. V usage is TRBV14 and J usage is TRBJ2-1; D unresolved. The CDR3 runs 16 residues. V lost 0 bases to trimming and J lost 2 bases, with 11 bases between them. The germline V gene encodes CDR1 SGHDN and CDR2 FVKESK.

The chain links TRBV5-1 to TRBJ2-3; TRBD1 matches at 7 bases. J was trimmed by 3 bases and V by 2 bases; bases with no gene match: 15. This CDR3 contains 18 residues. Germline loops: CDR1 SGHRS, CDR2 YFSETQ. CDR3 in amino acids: CASSFEGALGLMTDTQYF. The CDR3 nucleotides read TGCGCCAGCAGCTTTGAGGGGGCCCTCGGGCTCATGACAGATACGCAGTATTTT.

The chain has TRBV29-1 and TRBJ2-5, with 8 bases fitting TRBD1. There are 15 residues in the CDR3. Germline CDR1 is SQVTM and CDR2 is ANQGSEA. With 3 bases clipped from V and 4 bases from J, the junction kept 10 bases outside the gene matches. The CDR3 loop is CSVEPQGARVETQYF. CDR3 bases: TGCAGCGTTGAGCCCCAGGGGGCGCGGGTAGAGACCCAGTACTTC.

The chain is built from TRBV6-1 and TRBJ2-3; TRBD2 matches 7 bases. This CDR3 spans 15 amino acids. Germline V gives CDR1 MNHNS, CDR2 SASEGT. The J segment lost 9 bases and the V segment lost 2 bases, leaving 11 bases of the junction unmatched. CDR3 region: CASSEFWGGVDTQYF. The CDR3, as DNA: TGTGCCAGCAGTGAATTCTGGGGGGGGGTAGACACGCAGTATTTT.

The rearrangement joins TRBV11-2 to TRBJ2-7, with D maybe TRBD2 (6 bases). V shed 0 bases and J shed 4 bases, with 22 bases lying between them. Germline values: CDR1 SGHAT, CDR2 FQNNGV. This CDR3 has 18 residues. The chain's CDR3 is CASSLEVPRLVGSYEQYF. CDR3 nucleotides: TGTGCCAGCAGCTTAGAGGTGCCCAGACTAGTTGGGAGTTACGAGCAGTACTTC.

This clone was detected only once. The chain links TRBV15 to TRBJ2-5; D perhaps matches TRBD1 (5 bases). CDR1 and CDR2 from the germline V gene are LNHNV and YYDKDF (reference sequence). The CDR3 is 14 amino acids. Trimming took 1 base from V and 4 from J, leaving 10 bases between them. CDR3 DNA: TGTGCCACCAGCAGAGTAGGGGTCCCAGAGACCCAGTACTTC. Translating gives CATSRVGVPETQYF.

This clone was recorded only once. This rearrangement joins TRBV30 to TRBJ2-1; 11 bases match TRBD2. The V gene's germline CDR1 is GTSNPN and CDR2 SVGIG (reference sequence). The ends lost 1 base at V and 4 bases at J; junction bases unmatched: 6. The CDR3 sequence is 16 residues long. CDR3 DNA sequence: TGTGCCTGGAGTGCGCTAGCGGGAGGCCGTTACAATGAGCAGTTCTTC. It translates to CAWSALAGGRYNEQFF.

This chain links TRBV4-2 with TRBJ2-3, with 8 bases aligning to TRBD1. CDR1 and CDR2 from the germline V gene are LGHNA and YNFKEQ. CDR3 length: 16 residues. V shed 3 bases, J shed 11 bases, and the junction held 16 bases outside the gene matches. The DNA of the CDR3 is TGTGCCAGCAGCCAGTCTGTTAAGGACAGGGAGTTTAGGCAGTATTTT. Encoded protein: CASSQSVKDREFRQYF.

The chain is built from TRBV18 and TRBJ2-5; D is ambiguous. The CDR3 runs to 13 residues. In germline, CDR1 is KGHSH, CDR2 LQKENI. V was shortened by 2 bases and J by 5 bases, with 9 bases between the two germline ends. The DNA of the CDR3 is TGTGCCAGCTCACCATCATTAGAGGAGACCCAGTACTTC. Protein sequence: CASSPSLEETQYF. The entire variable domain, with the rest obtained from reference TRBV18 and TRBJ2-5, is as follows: NAGVMQNPRHLVRRRGQEARLRCSPMKGHSHVYWYRQLPEEGLKFMVYLQKENIIDESGMPKERFSAEFPKEGPSILRIQQVVRGDSAAYFCASSPSLEETQYFGPGTRLLVL.

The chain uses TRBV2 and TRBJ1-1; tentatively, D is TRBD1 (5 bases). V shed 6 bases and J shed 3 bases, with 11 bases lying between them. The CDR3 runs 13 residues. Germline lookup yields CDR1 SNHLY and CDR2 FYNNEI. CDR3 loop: CASRGGRYTEAFF. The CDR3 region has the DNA TGTGCCAGCAGGGGGGGTCGGTACACTGAAGCTTTCTTT.